These 31 T cell receptor beta chains originate from one sample sequenced in a study of blood T cell repertoires in COVID-19. The table came from immunoSEQ multiplex PCR; TCRdb's copy has only in-frame clones and leaves some out. The sample lists just over 90,000 clones, approximately 80% occurring once. The sample was peripheral blood. These receptors came from a man in his 70s with acute or convalescent COVID-19.

This chain joins TRBV2 and TRBJ1-1; D ambiguous. Germline V lookup: CDR1 SNHLY, CDR2 FYNNEI. The CDR3 covers 13 residues. The V gene lost 5 bases and the J gene lost 1 base, with 8 bases spanning the gap. The CDR3 is CASSIHTNTEAFF. CDR3 in DNA: TGTGCCAGCAGTATACATACGAACACTGAAGCTTTCTTT.

V is TRBV5-6 and J is TRBJ2-7; TRBD1 matches at 7 bases. CDR1 and CDR2 (germline): SGHDT, YYEEEE. Unmatched junction bases numbered 7, after V lost 4 bases and J lost 3 bases. This CDR3 contains 14 residues. For the CDR3, the DNA is TGTGCCAGCAGCGAACAGGGGACGATCTACGAGCAGTACTTC. Translating it yields CASSEQGTIYEQYF.

This chain connects TRBV6-5 to TRBJ2-2, with D unresolved. CDR3 size: 12 residues. CDR1 is MNHEY, CDR2 SVGAGI, per germline. V shed 0 bases and J shed 7 bases, with 3 bases lying between them. The CDR3 DNA reads TGTGCCAGCAGTTACTCCGGCGGGGAGCTGTTTTTT. It specifies CASSYSGGELFF.

The rearrangement links TRBV7-2 to TRBJ2-3; D perhaps matches TRBD2 (7 bases). CDR1 is SGHTA, CDR2 FQGNSA, per germline. V was cut by 8 bases and J by 0 bases, with 18 bases left in between. The CDR3 sequence is 16 residues long. CDR3 amino acids: CASGGGASVSTDTQYF. CDR3 in DNA: TGTGCCAGCGGCGGGGGCGCTTCCGTAAGCACAGATACGCAGTATTTT.

This clone occurred once. The genes are TRBV6-5 and TRBJ1-3; 9 nucleotides align to TRBD1. Unmatched junction bases numbered 6, after V lost 9 bases and J lost 3 bases. Germline loops: CDR1 MNHEY, CDR2 SVGAGI. The length of the CDR3 is 14 residues. The CDR3 sequence: CASSEDRGGNTIYF. The DNA for the CDR3 is TGTGCCAGTTCAGAGGACAGGGGTGGAAACACCATATATTTT.

This clone has only one observation. The chain uses TRBV9 and TRBJ2-5, with 8 bases lining up with TRBD2. The J segment lost 5 bases and the V segment lost 0 bases, leaving 3 bases of the junction unmatched. Germline V gene lookup returns CDR1 SGDLS and CDR2 YYNGEE. The CDR3 spans 14 residues. In DNA, the CDR3 is TGTGCCAGCAGCGTAGGATCGGGGGGGGAGACCCAGTACTTC. Translated, it gives CASSVGSGGETQYF.

V usage is TRBV7-6 and J usage is TRBJ1-3; 8 bases match TRBD1. The trim removed 2 bases at V and 0 bases at J, leaving 3 bases unmatched. The germline V gene encodes CDR1 SGHVS and CDR2 FNYEAQ. The CDR3 runs to 16 residues. The DNA of the CDR3 is TGTGCCAGCAGCTTATCTGGGACAGGCTCTGGAAACACCATATATTTT. This codes for CASSLSGTGSGNTIYF.

This clone showed up just once. J is TRBJ1-2 and V is TRBV6-1; TRBD1 matches 7 bases. Germline V gene lookup returns CDR1 MNHNS and CDR2 SASEGT. Trimming cost V 1 base and J 2 bases; bases outside gene matches: 13. This CDR3 is built from 18 residues. For the CDR3, the DNA is TGTGCCAGCAGTGAAGGACACCGGACAGGAACTTTAAACTATGGCTACACCTTC. Its protein product is CASSEGHRTGTLNYGYTF.

This clone came up a few times. The J gene is TRBJ2-3, the V gene TRBV7-2; 15 bases are shared with TRBD2. The germline V gene has CDR1 SGHTA and CDR2 FQGNSA. Unmatched junction bases numbered 2, after V lost 5 bases and J lost 5 bases. The CDR3 is 15 residues long. CDR3 loop: CASSPGLAGGDTQYF. CDR3 sequence (DNA): TGTGCCAGCAGCCCGGGACTAGCGGGGGGAGATACGCAGTATTTT. The complete variable domain, with remaining parts taken from reference TRBV7-2 and TRBJ2-3, reads GAGVSQSPSNKVTEKGKDVELRCDPISGHTALYWYRQSLGQGLEFLIYFQGNSAPDKSGLPSDRFSAERTGGSVSTLTIQRTQQEDSAVYLCASSPGLAGGDTQYFGPGTRLTVL.

This clone was recorded only once. This CDR3 reads CAWSVQNSYEQYV. As DNA, the CDR3 is TGTGCCTGGAGTGTGCAGAACTCCTACGAGCAGTACGTC. The J gene is TRBJ2-7, the V gene TRBV30; D is unresolved. Looked up from germline, CDR1 is GTSNPN and CDR2 is SVGIG (reference sequence). The V end was cut by 0 bases, the J end by 0 bases, with 6 bases between. The CDR3 runs 13 residues.

V and J are TRBV7-9 and TRBJ2-5; TRBD2 might be the D (6 bases). The CDR3 sequence is 13 residues long. Trimming shortened V by 4 bases and J by 3 bases, and 9 bases separated the two germline ends. Looked up from germline, CDR1 is SEHNR and CDR2 is FQNEAQ (reference sequence). In DNA form, the CDR3 reads TGTGCCAGCAGCTCTAGCGCAAAAGAGACCCAGTACTTC. This encodes CASSSSAKETQYF.

V is TRBV28 and J is TRBJ1-5; 9 positions agree with TRBD1. The CDR3 is made up of 16 amino acids. Germline loops: CDR1 MDHEN, CDR2 SYDVKM. After removal of 5 bases from V and 5 bases from J, the junction contained 10 bases not matched to a gene. The CDR3 loop reads CASSIGPGQGDQPQHF. The CDR3 DNA sequence: TGTGCCAGCAGTATAGGCCCGGGACAGGGCGATCAGCCCCAGCATTTT.

The chain couples TRBV27 to TRBJ1-1; no firm D call. Trimming pared 4 bases from V and 3 bases from J, leaving 15 bases between. The CDR3 contains 15 residues. Germline V gives CDR1 MNHEY, CDR2 SMNVEV (reference sequence). The CDR3 loop is CASSSKHGMDTEAFF. In DNA, the CDR3 is TGTGCCAGCAGTTCCAAGCACGGGATGGACACTGAAGCTTTCTTT.

V gene TRBV28 combines with J gene TRBJ2-2; D is possibly TRBD2 (6 bases). Trimming left V 5 bases short and J 1 base short, with 17 bases between. Germline V CDR1 and CDR2: MDHEN, SYDVKM. This CDR3 is 17 amino acids long. The CDR3 DNA sequence: TGTGCCAGCAGTCGTTACCGGGACTCCGAGAACACCGGGGAGCTGTTTTTT. Translation: CASSRYRDSENTGELFF.

The rearrangement links TRBV5-4 to TRBJ2-3, with 8 bases aligning to TRBD2. J lost 2 bases, V lost 0 bases, and 5 bases had no gene match. Per the germline V gene, CDR1 is SGHNT and CDR2 is YYREEE (reference sequence). The CDR3 extends over 16 amino acids. CDR3 nucleotides: TGTGCCAGCAGCTTGGCCGGGGGGGGACCCACAGATACGCAGTATTTT. Its protein product is CASSLAGGGPTDTQYF.

The V call is TRBV19, the J call TRBJ2-2, with 7 bases matching TRBD1. CDR3 size: 11 residues. J was trimmed by 6 bases and V by 8 bases; bases with no gene match: 0. Germline CDR1 is LNHDA and CDR2 is SQIVND (reference sequence). The CDR3 DNA reads as TGTGCCAGTGGGACAGCCGGGGAGCTGTTTTTT. Translation: CASGTAGELFF.

The rearrangement uses TRBV19 and TRBJ2-5; perhaps TRBD1 as D (6 bases). Germline assignment: CDR1 LNHDA and CDR2 SQIVND (reference sequence). V was clipped by 0 bases and J by 4 bases, with 12 bases between them. There are 15 residues in the CDR3. In DNA form, the CDR3 reads TGTGCCAGTAGTATAGAGGACAGTTCCCCAGAGACCCAGTACTTC. Translation: CASSIEDSSPETQYF.

This clone was found a few times. The V gene is TRBV18, the J gene TRBJ2-7; D gene ambiguous. The CDR3 has 13 amino acids. CDR1 KGHSH and CDR2 LQKENI come from the germline V gene. V was pared by 3 bases and J by 2 bases, with 8 bases between. CDR3 region: CASSPAATYEQYV. In DNA, the CDR3 is TGTGCCAGCTCACCGGCGGCTACCTACGAGCAGTACGTC.

V usage is TRBV28 and J usage is TRBJ2-7; 7 positions match TRBD1. Losses at the gene ends were 8 bases for V and 3 bases for J; bases not matched to a gene: 4. The CDR3 loop spans 12 amino acids. Germline lookup yields CDR1 MDHEN and CDR2 SYDVKM. Here the CDR3 reads CASRDRFYEQYF. DNA of the CDR3: TGTGCCAGCCGGGACAGATTCTACGAGCAGTACTTC.

As concerns this clone: The junction shows a germline mismatch at one end, possibly a read error. CDR3 in amino acids: CATSRDLSGTGATYEQYF. The CDR3 nucleotides read TGTGCCACCAGCCGAGACTTGTCCGGGACAGGGGCGACCTACGAGCAGTACTTC. V and J are TRBV15 and TRBJ2-7; 10 bases line up with TRBD1. The CDR3 consists of 18 residues. CDR1 and CDR2 (germline): LNHNV, YYDKDF (reference sequence).

The V gene is TRBV2, the J gene TRBJ2-1; 9 bases are a match to TRBD1. CDR3 size: 15 residues. Germline CDR1 is SNHLY and CDR2 is FYNNEI. V was pared by 6 bases and J by 3 bases, with 6 bases of the junction left unmatched. CDR3 bases: TGTGCCAGCAGCCTAGGACAGGGGAGCTACAATGAGCAGTTCTTC. Its translation: CASSLGQGSYNEQFF.

The chain has TRBV7-2 and TRBJ1-4; the D is unclear. The germline gives CDR1 SGHTA, CDR2 FQGNSA. The CDR3 spans 16 residues. V was cut by 1 base and J by 7 bases, with 16 bases left in between. The chain's CDR3 is CASSLGLTPRSEKLFF. DNA of the CDR3: TGTGCCAGCAGCTTAGGTCTAACACCGCGGAGTGAAAAACTGTTTTTT.

The table lists this clone with a few counts. The chain combines TRBV3-1 (or the pseudogene TRBV3-2) with TRBJ1-4; D remains ambiguous. Germline V gives CDR1 LGHDT, CDR2 YNNKEL (reference sequence). The CDR3 loop spans 14 amino acids. V gave up 4 bases and J gave up 8 bases, with 14 bases separating them. The CDR3 loop reads CASSRRTAGEKLFF. For the CDR3, the DNA is TGTGCCAGCAGCCGGAGGACGGCCGGAGAAAAACTGTTTTTT.

The sample holds a few counts of this clone. This chain joins TRBV15 and TRBJ2-3, with D perhaps TRBD1 (5 bases). V lost 6 bases, J lost 2 bases, and 9 bases lay in between. The V gene's germline CDR1 is LNHNV and CDR2 YYDKDF (reference sequence). This CDR3 comprises 13 residues. CDR3 loop: CATREDTTDTQYF. The DNA of the CDR3 is TGTGCCACCAGAGAGGACACCACAGATACGCAGTATTTT.

The V call is TRBV5-1, the J call TRBJ2-6; D unresolved. The V gene's germline CDR1 is SGHRS and CDR2 YFSETQ. V was cut by 4 bases and J by 4 bases, with 9 bases left in between. The CDR3 contains 14 residues. The CDR3 protein is CASSLTPGANVLTF. CDR3 sequence (DNA): TGCGCCAGCAGCCTAACGCCCGGGGCCAACGTCCTGACTTTC.

V usage is TRBV6-2 or TRBV6-3 and J usage is TRBJ2-3, with TRBD2 identical over 11 bases. Per germline, CDR1 MNHEY and CDR2 SVGEGT. With V trimmed by 7 bases and J by 4 bases, 10 bases remained unmatched. This CDR3 is 16 amino acids long. The DNA of the CDR3 is TGTGCCAGCACCCCGACTAGCGGGATACCCGCAGATACGCAGTATTTT. Protein: CASTPTSGIPADTQYF.

The chain carries TRBV7-9 and TRBJ2-2; 9 bases agree with TRBD2. This CDR3 region has 18 residues. V lost 0 bases to trimming and J lost 0 bases; unmatched junction nucleotides: 5. Per germline, CDR1 SEHNR and CDR2 FQNEAQ (reference sequence). The CDR3 nucleotides are TGTGCCAGCAGCTTAGCGTATCGACTAGCGGCGAACACCGGGGAGCTGTTTTTT. Its protein is CASSLAYRLAANTGELFF.

The chain couples TRBV24-1 to TRBJ2-5, with TRBD1 as a possible D gene (6 bases). Germline CDR1 is KGHDR and CDR2 is SFDVKD. CDR3 length: 15 amino acids. V dropped 5 bases and J dropped 5 bases, with 17 bases sitting between them. CDR3 loop: CATSVLDRRGETQYF. The CDR3 nucleotides read TGTGCCACCAGTGTCTTGGACAGAAGAGGGGAGACCCAGTACTTC.

The J gene is TRBJ1-1, the V gene TRBV7-2, with D maybe TRBD1 (6 bases). With 4 bases removed from V and 1 base from J, the gap between germline ends came to 7 bases. From germline, CDR1 is SGHTA and CDR2 FQGNSA. The CDR3 is 13 residues long. The CDR3 DNA reads as TGTGCCAGCAGCTCGGGACAGAACACTGAAGCTTTCTTT. Amino acid sequence: CASSSGQNTEAFF.

The genes are TRBV19 and TRBJ1-2; no clear D. The CDR3 has 11 amino acids. V was cut by 6 bases and J by 5 bases, with 7 bases left in between. Looked up from germline, CDR1 is LNHDA and CDR2 is SQIVND (reference sequence). The CDR3 DNA reads as TGTGCCAGTAGGGCGGAATATGGCTACACCTTC. The encoded protein is CASRAEYGYTF. The full variable domain, rest sourced from reference TRBV19 and TRBJ1-2, is DGGITQSPKYLFRKEGQNVTLSCEQNLNHDAMYWYRQDPGQGLRLIYYSQIVNDFQKGDIAEGYSVSREKKESFPLTVTSAQKNPTAFYLCASRAEYGYTFGSGTRLTVV.

This clone was seen a single time. The genes are TRBV7-2 and TRBJ2-3; TRBD2 matches at 10 bases. The CDR3 extends over 15 amino acids. V shed 4 bases and J 5 bases; nucleotides not matched to a gene: 6. Germline V gene sequence: CDR1 SGHTA, CDR2 FQGNSA. Here the CDR3 DNA reads TGTGCCAGCAGCTCCCAGCGGGGGGGTAAAGATACGCAGTATTTT. As protein: CASSSQRGGKDTQYF.